The sample holds many counts of the clone carrying this T cell receptor beta chain. Its cognate antigen is unknown. This record belongs to a study of T-cell reconstitution after alpha-beta-depleted transplantation in children. Study results and limitations: Reportedly, only several hundred clones from non-depleted graft cells drove alpha-beta T-cell counts at about two months. Once a year had passed after transplant, T-cell counts and diversity came mostly from newly produced T cells. Where some patients showed high TCRbeta diversity at day 60, it came from recipient T cells and thymic progenitors that had survived.

Unique molecular identifiers featured in how the TCRbeta library was prepared. TCRdb ran MiXCR on the PCR reads and lists one entry per CDR3 protein. The table shows 200,000 or so distinct CDR3 sequences, with approximately 6.8% occurring only once. V lost 4 bases, J lost 3 bases, and 11 bases lay in between. The germline gives CDR1 SGHDN, CDR2 FVKESK. CDR3 size: 14 residues. The TCR comes from a girl in the first two years of life with combined immunodeficiency, due to receive a stem cell transplant. Specimen: PBMCs, collected before TCRalphabeta/CD19-depleted stem cell transplant. The rearrangement joins TRBV14 to TRBJ2-3; D may be TRBD1 or TRBD2 (6 bases each). The DNA of the CDR3 is TGTGCCAGCAGCCGGAGGGGGAGGACAGATACGCAGTATTTT. The encoded protein is CASSRRGRTDTQYF.